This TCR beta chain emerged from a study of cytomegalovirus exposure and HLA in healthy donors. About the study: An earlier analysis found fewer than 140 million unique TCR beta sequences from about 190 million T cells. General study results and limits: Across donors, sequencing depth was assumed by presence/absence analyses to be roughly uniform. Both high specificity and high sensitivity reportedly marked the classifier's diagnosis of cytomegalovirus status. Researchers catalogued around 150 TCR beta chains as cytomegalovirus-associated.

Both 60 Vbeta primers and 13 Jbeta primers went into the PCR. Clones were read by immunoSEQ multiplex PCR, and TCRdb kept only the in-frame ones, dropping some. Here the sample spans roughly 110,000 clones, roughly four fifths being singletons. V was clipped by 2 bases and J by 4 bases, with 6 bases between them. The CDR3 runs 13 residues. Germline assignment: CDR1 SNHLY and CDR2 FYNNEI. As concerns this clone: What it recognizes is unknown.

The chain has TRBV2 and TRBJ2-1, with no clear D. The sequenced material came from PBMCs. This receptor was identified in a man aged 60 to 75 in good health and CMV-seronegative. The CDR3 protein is CASSEREYNEQFF. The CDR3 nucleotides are TGTGCCAGCAGTGAACGAGAATACAATGAGCAGTTCTTC.